The 31 T cell receptor beta chains listed next were all sequenced from one sample in a study of T cell repertoires in cytomegalovirus infection. TCRdb ran MiXCR on the reads and lists one entry per CDR3 protein. This sample has around 450,000 distinct CDR3 sequences, with around 32% found just once. Sequenced input: PBMCs. Every receptor here comes from a human donor in good health (CMV status not recorded). Some clones in this sample may be carry-over from other donors' samples.

The chain links TRBV10-2 to TRBJ1-3; TRBD1 agrees at 11 bases. V dropped 11 bases and J dropped 4; count of bases not matched to a gene: 4. CDR3 length equals 13 residues. Germline V gene lookup returns CDR1 WSHSY and CDR2 SAAADI. DNA of the CDR3: TGCGCCGGGGGGACAGGGGGAGGAAACACCATATATTTT. Translating it yields CAGGTGGGNTIYF.

This clonotype was counted a few times. V usage is TRBV20-1 and J usage is TRBJ2-1; D remains ambiguous. V was clipped by 3 bases and J by 5 bases, with 5 bases between them. Germline V gene lookup returns CDR1 DFQATT and CDR2 SNEGSKA (reference sequence). The CDR3 extends over 11 amino acids. CDR3 in DNA: TGCAGTGCTAGTCACCACAATGAGCAGTTCTTC. Amino acids: CSASHHNEQFF.

Many counts were recorded for this clonotype. The chain recombines TRBV12-3 or TRBV12-4 with TRBJ2-5; possible D gene TRBD1, 6 bases. The V and J ends lost 5 bases and 4 bases respectively, with 20 bases between them. The length of the CDR3 is 16 residues. Here the CDR3 DNA reads TGTGCCAGCAGTCTCCGGGACACCGAGGCGAGAGAGACCCAGTACTTC. Encoded protein: CASSLRDTEARETQYF.

The rearrangement uses TRBV6-6 and TRBJ1-1; 8 bases map to TRBD1. Germline V gene lookup returns CDR1 MNHNY and CDR2 SVGAGI (reference sequence). CDR3 length: 14 amino acids. Unmatched junction bases numbered 8, after V lost 6 bases and J lost 5 bases. The CDR3 spells CASSKGQGWTEAFF. As DNA, the CDR3 is TGTGCCAGCAGCAAAGGACAGGGTTGGACTGAAGCTTTCTTT.

This clonotype showed up just a few times. The chain employs TRBV20-1 and TRBJ2-6; tentative D call: TRBD1 (6 bases). The germline CDR1 and CDR2 sequences are DFQATT and SNEGSKA (reference sequence). The CDR3 length is 16 residues. Deletions cut 1 base from V and 2 bases from J, with 12 bases between. The CDR3 here is CSARGLRGTGANVLTF. For the CDR3, the DNA is TGCAGTGCTAGAGGGCTCAGGGGCACTGGGGCCAACGTCCTGACTTTC.

The chain has TRBV12-3 or TRBV12-4 and TRBJ1-2, with D perhaps matching TRBD1 (5 bases). This CDR3 is 15 amino acids long. Trimming left V 5 bases short and J 9 bases short, with 22 bases between. The CDR3 DNA follows: TGTGCCAGCAGTGGGGGATTGGCGGCATCGGATAGCTACACCTTC. Translation: CASSGGLAASDSYTF.

Worth noting for this clonotype: This clone may be a read error of a much larger clone one base away. No conserved phenylalanine or tryptophan ends this CDR3, so it is likely a read error. This chain connects TRBV12-3 or TRBV12-4 to TRBJ2-5; either TRBD1 or TRBD2 may fit D (5 bases each). The CDR3 sequence is 13 residues long. The V and J ends lost 2 bases and 4 bases respectively, with 8 bases between them. Here the CDR3 DNA reads TGTGCCAGCAGTTTAACCGGGACAGAGACCCAGTACTCC. It is translated as CASSLTGTETQYS.

The chain couples TRBV18 to TRBJ1-4; no clear D gene. Germline CDR1 reads KGHSH; CDR2 reads LQKENI. Trimming removed 3 bases at V and 2 bases at J, with 7 bases between. The CDR3 is 14 amino acids. CDR3 sequence: CASSPADTNEKLFF. The CDR3 coding sequence is TGTGCCAGCTCACCGGCAGACACTAATGAAAAACTGTTTTTT.

This clonotype was seen once. The chain links TRBV6-8 to TRBJ1-2, with a tentative D call TRBD1 (5 bases). Germline assignment: CDR1 MNHGY and CDR2 SAAAGT. Trimming pared 3 bases from V and 4 bases from J, leaving 21 bases between. The CDR3 contains 17 residues. CDR3 DNA: TGTGCCAGCAGTTATTTAGCAGGGAAGGTGTTCGGCTATGGCTACACCTTC. This sequence encodes CASSYLAGKVFGYGYTF.

This chain uses TRBV4-3 with TRBJ1-2; D is possibly TRBD1 (5 bases). V lost 4 bases, J lost 5 bases, and 17 bases lay in between. Germline assignment: CDR1 LGHNA and CDR2 YSLEER. CDR3 length: 15 amino acids. Written as DNA, the CDR3 is TGCGCCAGCAGCCCCTCTGACAGCGCCGATTATGGCTACACCTTC. Amino acid sequence: CASSPSDSADYGYTF.

This chain joins TRBV4-3 and TRBJ1-4; D is uncertain. The CDR3 covers 16 residues. V shed 4 bases and J shed 8 bases, with 20 bases lying between them. Germline V gene lookup returns CDR1 LGHNA and CDR2 YSLEER. In DNA, the CDR3 is TGCGCCAGCAGCCTTATCGGGCCGCCTCTAGGGGAAAAACTGTTTTTT. It is translated as CASSLIGPPLGEKLFF.

This clonotype has more than one count but fewer than ten. V and J are TRBV20-1 and TRBJ1-5; D gene ambiguous. The CDR3 runs 13 residues. The V end was cut by 4 bases, the J end by 0 bases, with 7 bases between. Per germline, CDR1 DFQATT and CDR2 SNEGSKA (reference sequence). As DNA, the CDR3 is TGCAGTGCTAAAAGGAATAGCAATCAGCCCCAGCATTTT. Translating gives CSAKRNSNQPQHF.

This clonotype was counted only a few times. V usage is TRBV29-1 and J usage is TRBJ2-7; 7 positions match TRBD1. The junction had 4 bases not matched to a gene; V was cut back by 4 bases and J by 1 base. CDR3 length: 13 residues. CDR1 and CDR2 from the germline V gene are SQVTM and ANQGSEA. DNA for the CDR3: TGCAGCGTTGCGGACAGGTGGTCCTACGAGCAGTACTTC. Protein: CSVADRWSYEQYF.

In its sample, this clonotype was seen a few times. This rearrangement joins TRBV28 to TRBJ1-6; D may be TRBD1 (5 bases). The CDR3 sequence is 14 residues long. Germline-derived CDR1 and CDR2 are MDHEN and SYDVKM. Trimming removed 2 bases at V and 9 bases at J, with 11 bases between. DNA of the CDR3: TGTGCCAGCAGTTTAGGCAGGGTGGGTTCACCCCTCCACTTT. This sequence encodes CASSLGRVGSPLHF.

The chain carries TRBV6-1 and TRBJ2-3; TRBD2 might be the D (5 bases). CDR3 length: 15 residues. Germline CDR1 and CDR2: MNHNS and SASEGT. Trimming cost V 5 bases and J 0 bases, with 12 bases left between them. CDR3 bases: TGTGCCAGCAGTCGCGGACTGTCTAGCACAGATACGCAGTATTTT. Protein sequence: CASSRGLSSTDTQYF.

Worth noting for this clonotype: This CDR3 is missing its conserved last phenylalanine or tryptophan, likely due to a read error. CDR3 coding DNA: TGTGCCAGCAGCCCCTCTTGGGGGGGCGCAGTAGATACGCAGTATTCT. Translation: CASSPSWGGAVDTQYS. The V gene is TRBV12-3 or TRBV12-4, the J gene TRBJ2-3; tentatively, D is TRBD2 (7 bases). CDR3 length: 16 amino acids. Trimming took 6 bases from V and 5 from J, leaving 21 bases between them.

This chain uses TRBV10-3 with TRBJ2-2; D is perhaps TRBD1 (5 bases). V lost 6 bases and J 6 bases, leaving 11 bases between the germline ends. Germline CDR1 ENHRY, CDR2 SYGVKD. This CDR3 comprises 13 residues. The CDR3 protein is CAISPLTAGELFF. The CDR3, as DNA: TGTGCCATCAGCCCCCTGACAGCCGGGGAGCTGTTTTTT.

CDR3 DNA: TGTGCCAGCAGTGAAGCGAGGCAGAAGAATCAGCCCCAGCATTTT. It translates to CASSEARQKNQPQHF. The genes are TRBV2 and TRBJ1-5, with D hard to call. The CDR3 has 15 amino acids. Germline V gene data show CDR1 as SNHLY and CDR2 as FYNNEI. Trimming took 0 bases from V and 4 from J, leaving 10 bases between them.

The chain has TRBV18 and TRBJ1-5; 7 nucleotides match TRBD1. Germline loops: CDR1 KGHSH, CDR2 LQKENI. CDR3 length: 16 residues. The J segment lost 2 bases and the V segment lost 3 bases, leaving 7 bases of the junction unmatched. CDR3 in DNA: TGTGCCAGCTCACCCACCCAGGGGGTTCGCAATCAGCCCCAGCATTTT. Protein: CASSPTQGVRNQPQHF.

This clonotype was counted only a few times. A junction boundary mismatches the germline segment, possibly from a read error. V and J are TRBV7-2 and TRBJ2-3, with TRBD2 identical over 7 bases. The CDR3 has 12 residues. Germline V CDR1 and CDR2: SGHTA, FQGNSA. Here the CDR3 reads CASRLAGDTQYF. The CDR3 coding sequence is TGTGCCAGCAGGTTAGCGGGAGATACGCAGTATTTT.

V and J are TRBV2 and TRBJ1-1, with a possible D match to TRBD1 (5 bases). The CDR3 loop spans 13 amino acids. The germline CDR1 and CDR2 sequences are SNHLY and FYNNEI. The V end lost 3 bases, the J end lost 5 bases, and 10 bases lay between the germline ends. CDR3 DNA: TGTGCCAGCAGTGATCCAGGGCCAACTGAAGCTTTCTTT. Encoded protein: CASSDPGPTEAFF.

As for this clonotype: Since a much larger clone is just one base distant, this may be a read error. The chain combines TRBV6-8 with TRBJ1-1; TRBD1 aligns across 8 bases. CDR3 length equals 13 residues. Germline CDR1 is MNHGY and CDR2 is SAAAGT. CDR3 coding DNA: TGTGCCAGCAGACTACAGGGGGGCACTGAAGCTTACTTT. Encoded protein: CASRLQGGTEAYF.

There are a few counts of this clonotype. V usage is TRBV4-1 and J usage is TRBJ1-4; TRBD1 might be the D (5 bases). The CDR3 runs to 11 residues. Germline CDR1 is MGHRA and CDR2 is YSYEKL. CDR3 in amino acids: CATGVNEKLFF. The CDR3 DNA follows: TGCGCGACGGGGGTTAATGAAAAACTGTTTTTT.

The J gene is TRBJ1-2, the V gene TRBV3-1; D is perhaps TRBD1 (6 bases). V lost 2 bases and J lost 2, with 9 bases in between. Looked up from germline, CDR1 is LGHDT and CDR2 is YNNKEL (reference sequence). The CDR3 extends over 14 amino acids. CDR3 protein: CASSQLTGNYGYTF. DNA of the CDR3: TGTGCCAGCAGCCAATTGACAGGAAACTATGGCTACACCTTC.

This clonotype showed up just once. The chain joins TRBV5-6 to TRBJ2-5, with D unclear. The CDR3 has 13 residues. Deletions cut 4 bases from V and 5 bases from J, with 12 bases between. From germline, CDR1 is SGHDT and CDR2 YYEEEE. CDR3 region: CASSPWNAETQYF. CDR3 nucleotides: TGTGCCAGCAGCCCGTGGAATGCGGAGACCCAGTACTTC.

This clonotype has just a few counts. J is TRBJ2-7 and V is TRBV7-2, with TRBD2 identical over 8 bases. CDR1 and CDR2 from the germline V gene are SGHTA and FQGNSA. This CDR3 is 16 amino acids long. V shed 0 bases, J shed 3 bases, and the junction held 7 bases outside the gene matches. CDR3: CASSLARASGGYEQYF. The CDR3 bases are TGTGCCAGCAGCTTAGCGCGGGCAAGCGGGGGCTACGAGCAGTACTTC.

The chain links TRBV6-8 to TRBJ2-5, with 12 positions matching TRBD2. Germline-derived CDR1 and CDR2 are MNHGY and SAAAGT. V was pared by 6 bases and J by 3 bases, with 8 bases of the junction left unmatched. This CDR3 region has 16 residues. CDR3 in amino acids: CASRILGLAGKETQYF. CDR3 DNA: TGTGCCAGCAGAATTCTAGGACTAGCGGGGAAAGAGACCCAGTACTTC.

This clonotype occurred once. This chain joins TRBV7-3 and TRBJ1-2, with 11 nucleotides matching TRBD1. The CDR3 length is 14 residues. Germline V lookup: CDR1 SGHTA, CDR2 FQGTGA. The V segment lost 4 bases and the J segment 7 bases; nucleotides outside the gene matches: 5. The CDR3 DNA reads TGTGCCAGCAGCTCCGGACAGGGGGCGACTGGCTACACCTTC. Translated, it gives CASSSGQGATGYTF.

This clonotype came up a few times. The chain recombines TRBV5-6 with TRBJ2-3; D possibly corresponds to TRBD2 (6 bases). The CDR3 extends over 15 amino acids. Germline CDR1 reads SGHDT; CDR2 reads YYEEEE. V was pared by 4 bases and J by 4 bases, with 16 bases between. Here the CDR3 reads CASSPPGVLSDTQYF. The CDR3 DNA sequence: TGTGCCAGCAGCCCGCCGGGGGTGTTATCAGATACGCAGTATTTT.

This clonotype was seen a few times. The chain links TRBV7-8 to TRBJ1-1, with D maybe TRBD1 (5 bases). CDR3 length: 13 amino acids. Germline V lookup: CDR1 SGHVS, CDR2 FQNEAQ. V lost 6 bases and J 3 bases, leaving 11 bases between the germline ends. The CDR3 DNA is TGTGCCAGCAGGTGGGGCGTTGACACTGAAGCTTTCTTT. Translated, it gives CASRWGVDTEAFF.

The chain is built from TRBV20-1 and TRBJ1-5, with TRBD1 identical over 7 bases. V lost 6 bases, J lost 2 bases, and 4 bases stayed unmatched. CDR1 is DFQATT, CDR2 SNEGSKA, per germline (reference sequence). CDR3 length: 13 residues. The CDR3 spells CSAEDRGNQPQHF. CDR3 nucleotides: TGCAGTGCGGAAGACAGGGGCAATCAGCCCCAGCATTTT.